This T cell receptor beta chain was identified in a study of blood T cell repertoires in COVID-19. For the study at large: The United States, Italy and Spain supplied acute and convalescent COVID-19 samples. T cells, B-cell-depleted T cells, or PBMCs supplied cDNA or gDNA.

As processed by the authors: Using reference gene primer amplification, nucleated cell counts were estimated. Profiling relied on immunoSEQ multiplex PCR, and the TCRdb table lists in-frame clones only, not all of them. The V and J calls and clone size are taken from that table; D and trimming were inferred from the DNA. This repertoire shows fewer than 350,000 clones, about 93% found once; its top ten account for roughly 7%. Seattle cases were enrolled at active infection and followed longitudinally. This clone is a singleton in its sample. This CDR3 spans 15 amino acids. CDR1 is MDHEN and CDR2 is SYDVKM in the germline V gene. Trimming took 6 bases from V and 1 from J, leaving 13 bases between them.

Sample: peripheral blood. The chain links TRBV28 to TRBJ2-1, with D unclear. This TCR was recovered from a woman in her thirties with COVID-19, enrolled during active disease. CDR3 DNA sequence: TGTGCCAGCAGGATGAGCGTTTTGTCCTACAATGAGCAGTTCTTC. Translated, it gives CASRMSVLSYNEQFF.